This T cell receptor beta chain is drawn from a study of T cells in localized non-small cell lung cancer. General observations from the study: A median of approximately 50 clones ranked among the top 100 in tumor appeared in adjacent lung. There was higher T cell clonality in uninvolved adjacent lung than in tumor, and it was highest there. Heterogeneity remains possible, as sequencing covered one tumor region only.

Trimming cost V 8 bases and J 6 bases; bases outside gene matches: 6. The CDR3 contains 13 residues. Looked up from germline, CDR1 is MNHEY and CDR2 is SVGAGI. Concerning this clone: Antigen unknown.

Measured with immunoSEQ multiplex PCR; TCRdb has only the in-frame clones, and not every one. In the table there are over 50,000 clones, about nine tenths of which are singletons. The sequence derives from a woman aged 35-70 years with stage I lung adenocarcinoma. The V call is TRBV6-5, the J call TRBJ1-5, with 8 positions matching TRBD1. This material consisted of peripheral blood, taken before any cancer treatment. The DNA of the CDR3 is TGTGCCAGCTGGGCAGGGGGCGGTCAGCCCCAGCATTTT. This codes for CASWAGGGQPQHF.